This TCR beta chain was observed in a study of shared clonotypes between healthy human individuals (dated by TCRdb to about 2020). About the study as a whole: A couple of women and a few men aged 18 to 49 years were included in the cohort. For each donor, CD4 naive and CD4 memory were each given three plates, CD8 naive was given two plates, and CD8 memory was given one plate. To estimate repertoire size and how much clonotypes are shared between individuals, the study performed deep sequencing of blood TCR repertoires from a few healthy adults. To increase sequencing depth and limit assay-specific biases, different laboratories used diverse techniques to prepare libraries and sequence TCR repertoires. Each donor's leukapheresis produced roughly between roughly 0.85 and 10 billion PBMCs.

Study-wide findings and limitations: Because the study included only a small number of donors, the genetic and exposure-history diversity represented was limited. Incomplete sequencing was indicated by rarefaction of sorted-subset datasets, despite the large sequencing depth. Sampling was limited to blood, and TCR repertoires in tissue likely differ from TCR repertoires in blood. Compared with non-shared clonotypes, the clonotypes found in all four sorted-subset donors had higher generation probabilities. Approximately 5% of naive CD4, approximately 3.7% of naive CD8, about 2.5% of memory CD4, and about 0.4% of memory CD8 clonotypes were shared across several donors. Estimated clonotype richness was generally larger for naive than for memory subsets. Pairwise subsampling indicated that sequencing depth was expected to affect the degree of clonotype sharing among donors.

This clone has a single count. Its antigen is unknown. No quality values exist for individual bases; no much larger clone is one base distant. The CDR3 measures 16 amino acids from cysteine to phenylalanine. The sequence is cut down to CDR3 DNA, 48 bases in frame from base 1. V is cut back by 1 base and J by 8 bases, with 6 bases in the junction unmatched. The germline V gene supplies CDR1 SGHTA and CDR2 FQGNSA. Donors were healthy HIV-negative adults with no recently reported acute infections or vaccinations. Only Caucasian adults living in Nashville, Tennessee, USA were represented among the donors. CD4+ T cells were enriched by magnetic negative selection, after which naive cells were positively selected on CD45RA and the negative fraction was taken as the memory subset. Blood was obtained by leukapheresis, after which PBMCs were separated by Ficoll-Histopaque density gradient centrifugation and cryopreserved in liquid nitrogen vapor phase. Analytical flow cytometry was used to check the purity and quantity of every magnetically sorted T cell population. Genomic DNA was isolated from every sorted fraction and measured by UV absorbance on a Nanodrop 2000c.

Using the deep immunoSEQ assay, TCR CDR3 regions were amplified from genomic DNA by multiplex PCR. Extracted genomic DNA from each cell subset was spread evenly across all wells of several immunoSEQ 96-well plates, with each plate serving as a replicate. For sorted subsets, each replicate PCR was loaded with 200 ng genomic DNA, equivalent to 32,000 or so T cell genomes. Purified libraries were quantified with a Qubit 3.0 fluorometer, sized on a Bioanalyzer 2100, and re-quantified with the KAPA Library Quantification kit. Every immunoSEQ 96-well plate was sequenced on a separate single-read 150-cycle Illumina NextSeq 550 flow cell. Processing in the source paper ran as follows. Because the immunoSEQ output included only junctional sequences and no quality scores, the filtering could not be the same as the filtering used for full-length reads. To assign V/J genes and CDR3, sequences were annotated against IMGT germline references using PyIR, a Python wrapper for IgBLAST v1.9. Reads with weak V/J assignments (E-value above 1e-6), missing CDR3, stop codons, out-of-frame junctions, or ambiguous translated residues were removed. A V3J clonotype was defined by an identical inferred V gene, J gene, and CDR3 amino acid sequence. Percentage overlap between repertoires was computed as shared unique clonotypes divided by the size of the smaller repertoire. Repertoire richness was assessed with RTK rarefaction, the Chao1 estimator, and Recon v2.1 estimates of unobserved clonotypes. Generation probabilities were computed with OLGA for all TCRbeta clonotypes obtained by the gDNA method from several donors. In its TCRdb copy, this immuneACCESS table keeps in-frame sequences only and misses some clones. Where compared with another copy, unresolved V genes explain less than half of these, and the others have no known cause. Clonal size and the V and J genes are those of that table, whereas D and trimming came from the DNA. In this sample the table shows 800,000 to 1,200,000 clones, more than 75% of which occur a single time. More than 0.5% of the sample rests with the top ten.

Sequenced input: memory CD4+ T cells from PBMCs. In the paper's terms, the cell subset or site label means: CD45RA-negative fraction. The sequence was collected from a man younger than 35 in good health. Some clones in this sample may be carry-over from other donors' samples. The chain employs TRBV7-2 and TRBJ2-3, with 13 junctional bases fitting TRBD2. The CDR3 has the sequence CASSLDGTSGIGTQYF. In nucleotides, the sequence is TGTGCCAGCAGCTTAGACGGGACTAGCGGGATTGGTACGCAGTATTTT.